The rows below give T cell receptor beta chains drawn from one sample of a study of cytotoxic CD8 clonotypes in ibrutinib-treated CLL. Produced via immunoSEQ multiplex PCR; TCRdb's table is partial and in-frame only. Of fewer than 75,000 clones listed, approximately 75% were seen once; the top ten hold about two fifths. Sequenced material: PBMCs, taken after 12 months of ibrutinib treatment. The receptor set was obtained from a human donor with chronic lymphocytic leukemia. Both conserved end residues are part of each CDR3. Each record gives: V gene, CDR3 protein.

V: TRBV28; CDR3: CASRRGTYGYTF
V: TRBV6-1; CDR3: CASRGGRGGNTIYF
V: TRBV20-1; CDR3: CSAASRVEQYF
V: TRBV29-1; CDR3: CSVSLAGKYNEQFF
V: TRBV19; CDR3: CASTNTGGVMRNEQFF
V: TRBV19; CDR3: CASSTSAGVTDTQYF
V: TRBV19; CDR3: CATQDRNPYGYTF
V: TRBV5-6; CDR3: CASSLVVMSGPYYEQYF
V: TRBV11-3; CDR3: CASSSEGYEQFF
V: TRBV6-1; CDR3: CASSLRDRFTDTQYF
V: TRBV11-2; CDR3: CASSLGRGDEQYF
V: TRBV28; CDR3: CASSFSRLGETQYF
V: TRBV18; CDR3: CASSPAPGEEQYF
V: TRBV10-3; CDR3: CAISEGSALPAQYF
V: TRBV27; CDR3: CASVPAASTDTQYF
V: TRBV7-3; CDR3: CASIKEKQGGTDTQYF
V: TRBV5-1; CDR3: CASSLVVYSYEQYF
V: TRBV7-2; CDR3: CASSLGGSGTYEQYF
V: TRBV5-5; CDR3: CASGPEDRGTRYF
V: TRBV5-5; CDR3: CASSLLDRGEKLFF
V: TRBV15; CDR3: CATSREASGRYEQYF
V: TRBV15; CDR3: CATSKGTEIEAFF
V: TRBV28; CDR3: CASSLLSGPSYNEQFF
V: TRBV9; CDR3: CASSPEVVAGGDTQYF
V: TRBV7-3; CDR3: CASSVSGTRFNEQFF
V: TRBV9; CDR3: CASSVGHLSGANVLTF
V: TRBV29-1; CDR3: CSVGPTTYEQYF
V: TRBV9; CDR3: CASSEGGWRTGNTIYF
V: TRBV7-7; CDR3: CASSLAGREGDEQFF
V: TRBV27; CDR3: CASSRQGELNTGELFF
V: TRBV29-1; CDR3: CSVHRGSGSSNEQFF
V: TRBV6-1; CDR3: CASRGQPPTNEKLFF
V: TRBV28; CDR3: CASSLRAGGKAGELFF
V: TRBV30; CDR3: CAWSTTRGGLNEKLFF
V: TRBV28; CDR3: CASSSSSGRDNEQFF
V: TRBV28; CDR3: CASSLYPGPYGELFF
V: TRBV11-3; CDR3: CASRENSNQPQHF
V: TRBV6-1; CDR3: CASSGQGVSGNTIYF
V: TRBV28; CDR3: CASREGAGQPQHF
V: TRBV7-2; CDR3: CASSTRTSGTYEQYF